These 24 T cell receptor beta chains came from one sample sequenced in a study of a mutant IDH1 vaccine in newly diagnosed glioma. The table came from immunoSEQ multiplex PCR; TCRdb's copy has only in-frame clones and leaves some out. The sample shows 8,500 to 14,000 clones, 65% to 85% of them seen only once. These receptors lack a known antigen. The time point here: week 47, end of study. Doses consisted of 300 ug of mutant IDH1 20-mer peptide each, paired with topical imiquimod. Sequenced here: PBMCs, sampled from a glioma patient whose treatment included an IDH1 peptide vaccine. These receptors were obtained from a man aged 25 to 40 with glioma.

This chain links TRBV5-1 with TRBJ1-5; 7 nucleotides line up with TRBD1. Germline CDR1 and CDR2: SGHRS and YFSETQ. J was trimmed by 4 bases and V by 0 bases; bases with no gene match: 4. The CDR3 spans 15 residues. In DNA, the CDR3 is TGCGCCAGCAGCTTGGGACAGGGATTTAATCAGCCCCAGCATTTT. This codes for CASSLGQGFNQPQHF.

This clone has more than one count but fewer than ten. CDR3 nucleotides: TGTGCCAGCGCCCAGAACTATGGCTACACCTTC. This encodes CASAQNYGYTF. This chain uses TRBV2 with TRBJ1-2; D gene ambiguous. This CDR3 is built from 11 residues. Germline V CDR1 and CDR2: SNHLY, FYNNEI. The V end lost 8 bases, the J end lost 2 bases, and 6 bases lay between the germline ends.

The V and J genes are TRBV7-6 and TRBJ1-1; 9 bases line up with TRBD1. Germline V lookup: CDR1 SGHVS, CDR2 FNYEAQ. This CDR3 is built from 16 residues. Trimming at V came to 5 bases and at J to 1 base, leaving 8 bases not matched to a gene. The CDR3 bases are TGTGCCAGCAGCCTCCCGGGACAGGGACAGAACACTGAAGCTTTCTTT. Translating gives CASSLPGQGQNTEAFF.

The sample holds one count of this clone. CDR3 nucleotides: TGCGCCAGCTCCAAAGGGGGGCGGGGCCACACCGGGGAGCTGTTTTTT. Its protein product is CASSKGGRGHTGELFF. V usage is TRBV4-1 and J usage is TRBJ2-2; D is perhaps TRBD1 or TRBD2 (6 bases each). The CDR3 runs to 16 residues. Trimming pared 8 bases from V and 3 bases from J, leaving 19 bases between. CDR1 and CDR2 (germline): MGHRA, YSYEKL.

This sequence joins TRBV25-1 and TRBJ1-2; D gene uncertain. Germline assignment: CDR1 MGHDK and CDR2 SYGVNS. The CDR3 runs 11 residues. The V and J ends lost 7 bases and 4 bases respectively, with 7 bases between them. CDR3 sequence reads: CASTDTYGYTF. For the CDR3, the DNA is TGTGCCAGCACCGATACCTATGGCTACACCTTC.

The chain uses TRBV19 and TRBJ1-1; D gene uncertain. This CDR3 comprises 12 residues. V was trimmed by 2 bases and J by 4 bases, leaving 5 bases between them. Germline V CDR1 and CDR2: LNHDA, SQIVND (reference sequence). The CDR3 spells CASSIRGTEAFF. As DNA, the CDR3 is TGTGCCAGTAGTATACGAGGCACTGAAGCTTTCTTT.

The chain is built from TRBV7-2 and TRBJ2-3; 13 bases are shared with TRBD2. In germline, CDR1 is SGHTA, CDR2 FQGNSA. J gave up 6 bases and V 5 bases, and 8 bases lay outside the gene matches. CDR3 length equals 16 residues. CDR3 region: CASSTRGLAGEDTQYF. CDR3 nucleotides: TGTGCCAGCAGCACCCGAGGACTAGCGGGAGAGGATACGCAGTATTTT.

The chain employs TRBV6-1 and TRBJ2-1; 15 bases map to TRBD2. Unmatched junction bases numbered 6, after V lost 3 bases and J lost 6 bases. The CDR3 has 17 residues. Germline V gives CDR1 MNHNS, CDR2 SASEGT. The CDR3: CASSELRTSGRANEQFF. The CDR3 region has the DNA TGTGCCAGCAGTGAGCTCCGGACTAGCGGGAGGGCCAATGAGCAGTTCTTC.

The gene calls are TRBV7-6 and TRBJ2-7, with no clear D. Germline V gives CDR1 SGHVS, CDR2 FNYEAQ. This CDR3 has 14 residues. V was pared by 1 base and J by 0 bases, with 7 bases between. CDR3 DNA: TGTGCCAGCAGCTTAGAGAGCTTCTCCTACGAGCAGTACTTC. Protein product: CASSLESFSYEQYF.

The CDR3 sequence: CSAPSANEQYF. The CDR3, as DNA: TGCAGTGCCCCCTCGGCGAACGAGCAGTACTTC. The chain carries TRBV20-1 and TRBJ2-7; D remains unclear. Germline CDR1 and CDR2: DFQATT and SNEGSKA (reference sequence). V was shortened by 6 bases and J by 5 bases, with 11 bases between the two germline ends. This CDR3 spans 11 amino acids.

The DNA of the CDR3 is TGCGCCAGCCTTGACGGAGGGGGGGCACGGGATACGCAGTATTTT. Amino acids: CASLDGGGARDTQYF. This chain joins TRBV5-1 and TRBJ2-3; tentatively, D is TRBD2 (7 bases). Trimming stripped 7 bases from V and 6 bases from J, with 21 bases between. The CDR3 has 15 residues. Per germline, CDR1 SGHRS and CDR2 YFSETQ.

This clone was counted a single time. In DNA form, the CDR3 reads TGTGCCAGCCTGCACTCAGACCGACCTGGCTACACCTTC. Protein product: CASLHSDRPGYTF. The V and J genes are TRBV6-1 and TRBJ1-2; D remains unclear. This CDR3 region has 13 residues. Trimming stripped 8 bases from V and 7 bases from J, with 17 bases between. Germline values: CDR1 MNHNS, CDR2 SASEGT.

J is TRBJ2-1 and V is TRBV12-5, with no clear D. Germline CDR1 is LGHNT and CDR2 is FRNRAP. The V and J ends lost 5 bases and 1 base respectively, with 12 bases between them. The CDR3 totals 15 residues. CDR3 in amino acids: CASGKTVWSYNEQFF. The CDR3, as DNA: TGTGCTAGTGGTAAAACAGTGTGGTCCTACAATGAGCAGTTCTTC.

CDR3 loop: CAISEQGGSYNEQFF. In nucleotides, the CDR3 is TGTGCCATCAGTGAACAGGGCGGCTCCTACAATGAGCAGTTCTTC. The rearrangement uses TRBV10-3 and TRBJ2-1, with D perhaps matching TRBD1 (6 bases). This CDR3 region has 15 residues. The germline gives CDR1 ENHRY, CDR2 SYGVKD. V lost 3 bases to trimming and J lost 0 bases, with 9 bases between them.

The chain employs TRBV4-2 and TRBJ2-4; D may match TRBD1 or TRBD2 (5 bases each). The V gene's germline CDR1 is LGHNA and CDR2 YNFKEQ. Trimming left V 0 bases short and J 0 bases short, with 9 bases between. The CDR3 runs to 16 residues. Written as DNA, the CDR3 is TGTGCCAGCAGCCAAGATTTGGGGGTAGCCAAAAACATTCAGTACTTC. It specifies CASSQDLGVAKNIQYF.

V gene TRBV2 combines with J gene TRBJ2-1; D unresolved. The length of the CDR3 is 14 residues. Trimming pared 1 base from V and 2 bases from J, leaving 6 bases between. Per germline, CDR1 SNHLY and CDR2 FYNNEI. This chain's CDR3 is CASSEGAAYNEQFF. The CDR3 nucleotides are TGTGCCAGCAGTGAAGGCGCGGCCTACAATGAGCAGTTCTTC.

The chain links TRBV29-1 to TRBJ2-1, with D possibly matching TRBD2 (6 bases). Germline V gene lookup returns CDR1 SQVTM and CDR2 ANQGSEA. This CDR3 has 16 residues. The V gene lost 0 bases and the J gene lost 0 bases, with 12 bases spanning the gap. The CDR3 bases are TGCAGCGTTGAAGATCTCGAGCGGGCCTCCTACAATGAGCAGTTCTTC. It yields the protein CSVEDLERASYNEQFF.

The sample holds one count of this clone. The chain is built from TRBV5-4 and TRBJ2-7, with a possible D match to TRBD1 (6 bases). In germline, CDR1 is SGHNT, CDR2 YYREEE (reference sequence). With 2 bases removed from V and 7 bases from J, the gap between germline ends came to 16 bases. CDR3 length: 14 residues. The CDR3 DNA reads as TGTGCCAGCAGCTTAGGACAGAGGTTGGGTGAGCAGTACTTC. Encoded protein: CASSLGQRLGEQYF.

This sequence joins TRBV2 and TRBJ2-1; D may be TRBD1 or TRBD2 (7 bases each). The length of the CDR3 is 16 residues. Trimming shortened V by 7 bases and J by 2 bases, and 18 bases separated the two germline ends. Germline assignment: CDR1 SNHLY and CDR2 FYNNEI. CDR3: CASNLRGGRAYNEQFF. CDR3 coding DNA: TGTGCCAGCAATCTCAGGGGGGGAAGGGCCTACAATGAGCAGTTCTTC.

The V call is TRBV4-2, the J call TRBJ2-7, with D perhaps matching TRBD2 (5 bases). The germline gives CDR1 LGHNA, CDR2 YNFKEQ. CDR3 length equals 16 residues. Trimming pared 0 bases from V and 3 bases from J, leaving 15 bases between. The CDR3 sequence is CASSQDTASSGYEQYF. For the CDR3, the DNA is TGTGCCAGCAGCCAAGATACAGCTAGCAGCGGCTACGAGCAGTACTTC.

This chain joins TRBV6-5 and TRBJ2-2; TRBD2 matches 7 bases. This CDR3 comprises 15 residues. From germline, CDR1 is MNHEY and CDR2 SVGAGI. The junction had 4 bases not matched to a gene; V was cut back by 6 bases and J by 0 bases. The CDR3 spells CASSPSGPNTGELFF. The CDR3 DNA follows: TGTGCCAGCAGCCCTAGCGGCCCGAACACCGGGGAGCTGTTTTTT.

The chain links TRBV7-6 to TRBJ2-2; D remains ambiguous. V shed 2 bases and J shed 0 bases, with 7 bases lying between them. CDR1 is SGHVS and CDR2 is FNYEAQ in the germline V gene. This CDR3 spans 15 amino acids. CDR3 sequence (DNA): TGTGCCAGCAGCTTATTCGCAGCGAACACCGGGGAGCTGTTTTTT. This codes for CASSLFAANTGELFF.

This chain links TRBV7-9 with TRBJ1-4, with a possible D match to TRBD1 (5 bases). The germline V gene encodes CDR1 SEHNR and CDR2 FQNEAQ (reference sequence). Deletions cut 0 bases from V and 5 bases from J, with 13 bases between. The CDR3 has 16 amino acids. The CDR3 DNA reads TGTGCCAGCAGCTTAGCGCAGGGAAGTACCAATGAAAAACTGTTTTTT. This encodes CASSLAQGSTNEKLFF. The full variable domain, in which reference TRBV7-9 and TRBJ1-4 provide the parts outside the CDR3, is DTGVSQNPRHKITKRGQNVTFRCDPISEHNRLYWYRQTLGQGPEFLTYFQNEAQLEKSRLLSDRFSAERPKGSFSTLEIQRTEQGDSAMYLCASSLAQGSTNEKLFFGSGTQLSVL.

The chain carries TRBV5-4 and TRBJ2-7; a weak D match, TRBD2 (5 bases). With 3 bases removed from V and 3 bases from J, the gap between germline ends came to 10 bases. CDR1 is SGHNT and CDR2 is YYREEE in the germline V gene (reference sequence). The CDR3 spans 13 residues. The CDR3 DNA reads as TGTGCCAGCAGCTCCCCGGGATTCTACGAGCAGTACTTC. It translates to CASSSPGFYEQYF.